This passage covers 21 T cell receptor beta chains from one sample sequenced in a study of human T cells and chemical hapten exposure. Documented time point: patch test 1, 2 weeks after DPC sensitization. Treatment: therapeutic diphenylcyclopropenone sensitization with weekly scalp DPC. TCRdb reprocessed the RACE reads via MiXCR and lists one record per CDR3 protein. The table has some 110,000 distinct CDR3 sequences, about 12% seen once; the top ten hold over 1.1%. The source was whole blood, collected in connection with sensitization to the hapten diphenylcyclopropenone (DPC). The origin of the receptors is a woman aged 50 to 60 with alopecia areata. Some clones in this sample may be carry-over from other donors' samples.

The chain's CDR3 is CASSHSGGTGKLFF. CDR3 DNA: TGCGCCAGCAGCCATTCAGGAGGAACCGGAAAACTGTTTTTT. The chain combines TRBV5-1 with TRBJ1-4; D is undetermined. The length of the CDR3 is 14 residues. Germline CDR1 reads SGHRS; CDR2 reads YFSETQ. Trimming left V 4 bases short and J 10 bases short, with 17 bases between.

This clonotype appeared many times. The chain joins TRBV6-1 to TRBJ2-6; D is possibly TRBD1 (5 bases). Germline V gene lookup returns CDR1 MNHNS and CDR2 SASEGT. CDR3 size: 15 residues. Trimming took 5 bases from V and 0 from J, leaving 8 bases between them. The CDR3, as DNA: TGTGCCAGCAGTTCGCAGGGCTCTGGGGCCAACGTCCTGACTTTC. It translates to CASSSQGSGANVLTF.

In this sample, this clonotype turned up a few times. The chain recombines TRBV5-1 with TRBJ1-2; 7 nucleotides align to TRBD1. CDR3 length: 14 amino acids. J was trimmed by 0 bases and V by 5 bases; bases with no gene match: 4. Germline V gene sequence: CDR1 SGHRS, CDR2 YFSETQ. The CDR3 protein is CASRSQGANYGYTF. The CDR3, as DNA: TGCGCCAGCAGATCTCAGGGGGCTAACTATGGCTACACCTTC.

This clonotype was observed a few times. The V call is TRBV12-3 or TRBV12-4, the J call TRBJ2-2; 9 nucleotides line up with TRBD1. CDR3 size: 14 residues. V dropped 5 bases and J dropped 5; count of bases not matched to a gene: 3. The CDR3, as DNA: TGTGCCAGCAGTCCCGGGACAGGGACCGGGGAGCTGTTTTTT. Its protein is CASSPGTGTGELFF.

This clonotype occurred many times. This chain connects TRBV6-6 to TRBJ1-1; D possibly corresponds to TRBD1 (6 bases). The CDR3 is 15 amino acids. Germline loops: CDR1 MNHNY, CDR2 SVGAGI (reference sequence). V gave up 5 bases and J gave up 0 bases, with 13 bases separating them. CDR3 amino acids: CASSLTGVVNTEAFF. In DNA, the CDR3 is TGTGCCAGCAGTCTGACAGGTGTAGTGAACACTGAAGCTTTCTTT.

CDR3 protein: CASSGTFPYEQYF. The CDR3, as DNA: TGTGCCAGCAGCGGGACTTTCCCCTACGAGCAGTACTTC. V usage is TRBV28 and J usage is TRBJ2-7, with D possibly matching TRBD2 (6 bases). Germline-derived CDR1 and CDR2 are MDHEN and SYDVKM. This CDR3 region has 13 residues. Trimming pared 6 bases from V and 2 bases from J, leaving 11 bases between.

The chain has TRBV28 and TRBJ2-5; D is ambiguous. Deletions cut 6 bases from V and 1 base from J, with 12 bases between. This CDR3 has 14 amino acids. Germline values: CDR1 MDHEN, CDR2 SYDVKM. CDR3: CASSPDPVQETQYF. The DNA of the CDR3 is TGTGCCAGCAGCCCCGACCCAGTCCAAGAGACCCAGTACTTC.

V and J are TRBV11-3 and TRBJ2-7; TRBD2 might be the D (5 bases). Germline assignment: CDR1 SGHNT and CDR2 YENEEA. The V and J ends lost 4 bases and 2 bases respectively, with 12 bases between them. The CDR3 is made up of 14 amino acids. CDR3 sequence (DNA): TGTGCCAGCAGCTCACGGGATTTCCCCTACGAGCAGTACTTC. Encoded protein: CASSSRDFPYEQYF.

This clonotype has a count of ten or more. The chain links TRBV25-1 to TRBJ2-7, with 9 nucleotides matching TRBD1. Germline V gene lookup returns CDR1 MGHDK and CDR2 SYGVNS. With V trimmed by 4 bases and J by 6 bases, 10 bases remained unmatched. The CDR3 spans 15 residues. The CDR3 DNA sequence: TGTGCCAGCAGTGGGGACAGGGTCGAGTTGACCGAGCAGTACTTC. This gives the protein CASSGDRVELTEQYF.

The table lists this clonotype with a few counts. This chain connects TRBV7-8 to TRBJ2-2, with D unclear. The V and J ends lost 5 bases and 0 bases respectively, with 10 bases between them. CDR1 and CDR2 from the germline V gene are SGHVS and FQNEAQ. The CDR3 length is 15 residues. The CDR3, as DNA: TGTGCCAGCAGCATAATAAGAGCGAACACCGGGGAGCTGTTTTTT. Its translation: CASSIIRANTGELFF.

This clonotype came up a few times. The chain joins TRBV14 to TRBJ2-4; possible D gene TRBD2, 5 bases. CDR1 is SGHDN, CDR2 FVKESK, per germline. V shed 4 bases and J shed 8 bases, with 15 bases lying between them. This CDR3 contains 14 residues. The CDR3 nucleotides are TGTGCCAGCAGCCCCCTCGGGGTCGAGGACATTCAGTACTTC. It codes for CASSPLGVEDIQYF.

The chain combines TRBV2 with TRBJ2-1; tentatively, D is TRBD1 or TRBD2 (5 bases each). Germline V gene lookup returns CDR1 SNHLY and CDR2 FYNNEI. The CDR3 runs to 15 residues. Trimming pared 7 bases from V and 9 bases from J, leaving 22 bases between. This CDR3 is CASTISPLAGTEQFF. CDR3 DNA: TGTGCCAGCACGATCTCCCCTTTAGCCGGGACTGAGCAGTTCTTC.

This clonotype has a handful of counts. This chain connects TRBV11-2 to TRBJ2-5; D is possibly TRBD1 (5 bases). Trimming took off 3 bases at V and 3 bases at J, with 11 bases between the two ends. Germline loops: CDR1 SGHAT, CDR2 FQNNGV. The CDR3 length is 14 residues. CDR3 nucleotide sequence: TGTGCCAGCAGCTTCCGCCGGACAAAAGAGACCCAGTACTTC. Translation: CASSFRRTKETQYF. Looking up the rest from reference TRBV11-2 and TRBJ2-5 gives the full variable domain: EAGVAQSPRYKIIEKRQSVAFWCNPISGHATLYWYQQILGQGPKLLIQFQNNGVVDDSQLPKDRFSAERLKGVDSTLKIQPAKLEDSAVYLCASSFRRTKETQYFGPGTRLLVL.

The V gene is TRBV20-1, the J gene TRBJ1-6; TRBD1 aligns across 8 bases. V was clipped by 0 bases and J by 9 bases; unmatched bases: 13. Germline CDR1 is DFQATT and CDR2 is SNEGSKA (reference sequence). The CDR3 totals 17 residues. The CDR3 loop reads CSARETGGTAVGSPLHF. CDR3 coding DNA: TGCAGTGCTAGAGAAACAGGGGGAACGGCGGTTGGTTCACCCCTCCACTTT.

This clonotype was counted between two and nine times. The chain couples TRBV2 to TRBJ2-2; 11 nucleotides agree with TRBD2. The V gene's germline CDR1 is SNHLY and CDR2 FYNNEI. CDR3 length: 15 residues. Trimming removed 5 bases from V and 5 bases from J; junction bases left unmatched: 4. CDR3 sequence (DNA): TGTGCCAGCAGTTTCATAGCGGGAGGGACCGGGGAGCTGTTTTTT. Residues: CASSFIAGGTGELFF.

The gene calls are TRBV28 and TRBJ1-5; D is possibly TRBD1 (5 bases). Trimming pared 1 base from V and 5 bases from J, leaving 12 bases between. The germline gives CDR1 MDHEN, CDR2 SYDVKM. The CDR3 consists of 15 residues. CDR3 sequence reads: CASSLYGQRYQPQHF. CDR3 bases: TGTGCCAGCAGTTTATACGGACAACGATATCAGCCCCAGCATTTT.

This clonotype came up a few times. The chain joins TRBV7-9 to TRBJ1-1; a weak D match, TRBD1 (6 bases). This CDR3 region has 14 residues. Trimming shortened V by 3 bases and J by 10 bases, and 18 bases separated the two germline ends. Germline-derived CDR1 and CDR2 are SEHNR and FQNEAQ (reference sequence). The CDR3 sequence is CASSLDTGFGRAFF. DNA of the CDR3: TGTGCCAGCAGCTTGGACACAGGGTTCGGGAGAGCTTTCTTT.

This clonotype was seen repeatedly, ten times or more. V and J are TRBV18 and TRBJ2-7, with 11 bases identical to TRBD2. V shed 3 bases, J shed 4 bases, and the junction held 5 bases outside the gene matches. CDR1 is KGHSH and CDR2 is LQKENI in the germline V gene. The CDR3 sequence is 15 residues long. The DNA for the CDR3 is TGTGCCAGCTCACCGCCGGGACTAGCGGAATACGAGCAGTACTTC. Translating gives CASSPPGLAEYEQYF.

The rearrangement links TRBV5-1 to TRBJ1-2, with D uncertain. Trimming took off 1 base at V and 8 bases at J, with 21 bases between the two ends. There are 16 residues in the CDR3. Germline V gene sequence: CDR1 SGHRS, CDR2 YFSETQ. The CDR3 is CASSLLLGGAGGGYTF. CDR3 in DNA: TGCGCCAGCAGCTTGTTGTTGGGTGGAGCTGGTGGAGGCTACACCTTC. Combining the CDR3 with reference TRBV5-1 and TRBJ1-2 gives the whole variable domain KAGVTQTPRYLIKTRGQQVTLSCSPISGHRSVSWYQQTPGQGLQFLFEYFSETQRNKGNFPGRFSGRQFSNSRSEMNVSTLELGDSALYLCASSLLLGGAGGGYTFGSGTRLTVV.

The V call is TRBV9, the J call TRBJ1-5, with 8 bases matching TRBD1. Trimming took 4 bases from V and 5 from J; bases not matched to a gene: 8. The length of the CDR3 is 15 residues. Germline loops: CDR1 SGDLS, CDR2 YYNGEE. DNA for the CDR3: TGTGCCAGCAGCCCGGCTGGGACAGGATATCAGCCCCAGCATTTT. Encoded protein: CASSPAGTGYQPQHF.

This clonotype was recorded at least ten times. V is TRBV28 and J is TRBJ1-3; D gene uncertain. V lost 6 bases, J lost 4 bases, and 7 bases lay in between. CDR1 and CDR2 from the germline V gene are MDHEN and SYDVKM. The CDR3 is 12 amino acids. The CDR3 loop reads CASSVRGNTIYF. As DNA, the CDR3 is TGTGCCAGCAGCGTACGGGGAAACACCATATATTTT.